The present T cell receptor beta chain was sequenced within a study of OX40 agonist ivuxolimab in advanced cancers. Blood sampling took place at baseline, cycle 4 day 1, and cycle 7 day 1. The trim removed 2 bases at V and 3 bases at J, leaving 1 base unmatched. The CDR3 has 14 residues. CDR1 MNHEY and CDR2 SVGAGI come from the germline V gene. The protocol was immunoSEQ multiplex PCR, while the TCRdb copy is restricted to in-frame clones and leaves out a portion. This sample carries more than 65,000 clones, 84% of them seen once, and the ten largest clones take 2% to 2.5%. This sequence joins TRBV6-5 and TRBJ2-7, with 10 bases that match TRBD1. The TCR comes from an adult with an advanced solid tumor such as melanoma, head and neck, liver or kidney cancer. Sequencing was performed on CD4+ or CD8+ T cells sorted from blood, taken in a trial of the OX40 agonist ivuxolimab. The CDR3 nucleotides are TGTGCCAGCAGTTACGGGGACAGGGGCTACGAGCAGTACTTC. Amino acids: CASSYGDRGYEQYF.